The clone carrying this TCR beta chain was counted a few times. Germline V CDR1 and CDR2: KGHSH, LQKENI. V lost 0 bases, J lost 4 bases, and 6 bases stayed unmatched. The CDR3 is 17 amino acids. TCRdb analysed the RT-PCR reads with MiXCR anew, one entry per CDR3 protein. Of 550,000 to 750,000 distinct CDR3 sequences listed, 14% were seen once; the top ten hold 3.6%. The gene calls are TRBV18 and TRBJ2-1, with 10 positions matching TRBD2. The sequence was collected from a female donor in good health, serving as a healthy control. The sample taken for sequencing was memory CD4+ T cells from blood. The CDR3 DNA reads as TGTGCCAGCTCACCACCGGGACTAGCGCACGATTACAATGAGCAGTTCTTC. Translation: CASSPPGLAHDYNEQFF.